Below, 25 T cell receptor beta chains from the same sample are listed, as sequenced in a study of T cell responses to AZD1222 COVID-19 vaccine. Method: immunoSEQ multiplex PCR; TCRdb's copy keeps in-frame clones and lacks some. The data hold 120,000 or so clones, with 90% observed a single time. Sequences were derived from peripheral blood, sampled on day 0 of MenACWY control vaccination. All receptors come from an adult in good health.

The chain carries TRBV7-3 and TRBJ2-7, with 9 bases lining up with TRBD1. The CDR3 is 15 amino acids. Germline CDR1 SGHTA, CDR2 FQGTGA. Trimming took 3 bases from V and 1 from J; bases not matched to a gene: 4. The CDR3 is CASSLGQGSSYEQYF. Written as DNA, the CDR3 is TGTGCCAGCAGCTTGGGACAGGGTAGTTCCTACGAGCAGTACTTC.

The rearrangement joins TRBV7-2 to TRBJ1-1; no definite D call. This CDR3 is 13 amino acids long. V was cut by 5 bases and J by 1 base, with 8 bases left in between. The germline gives CDR1 SGHTA, CDR2 FQGNSA. The CDR3 reads CASSIRQNTEAFF. As DNA, the CDR3 is TGTGCCAGCAGCATCAGACAGAACACTGAAGCTTTCTTT.

The CDR3 DNA reads TGTGCCAGCAGCTTCGAGCGGGAGTCGAACAATGAGCAGTTCTTC. Protein: CASSFERESNNEQFF. The rearrangement uses TRBV11-3 and TRBJ2-1, with TRBD2 identical over 8 bases. The V gene end was trimmed by 3 bases and the J gene end by 5 bases; junction bases not matched to a gene: 6. From germline, CDR1 is SGHNT and CDR2 YENEEA. The CDR3 contains 15 residues.

This clone was seen a handful of times. The chain couples TRBV7-2 to TRBJ1-1; 7 bases are shared with TRBD1. There are 12 residues in the CDR3. Germline CDR1 and CDR2: SGHTA and FQGNSA. J gave up 5 bases and V 5 bases, and 2 bases lay outside the gene matches. CDR3 DNA sequence: TGTGCCAGCAGCGAACAGGGGACTGAAGCTTTCTTT. Amino acids: CASSEQGTEAFF.

This rearrangement joins TRBV27 to TRBJ1-2; D remains ambiguous. The germline CDR1 and CDR2 sequences are MNHEY and SMNVEV (reference sequence). V was trimmed by 0 bases and J by 7 bases, leaving 12 bases between them. The CDR3 runs to 14 residues. CDR3 DNA: TGTGCCAGCAGTTTATCGAGGACGTCGGGTGGCTACACCTTC. This encodes CASSLSRTSGGYTF.

The V gene is TRBV24-1, the J gene TRBJ1-5; D may be TRBD1 (5 bases). Germline lookup yields CDR1 KGHDR and CDR2 SFDVKD. This CDR3 spans 14 amino acids. Between the trimmed V and J ends, which lost 12 bases and 7 bases, there was a span of 21 bases. The CDR3 loop reads CAPKAGRDGQPQHF. The CDR3 DNA reads as TGTGCCCCTAAGGCAGGGCGGGATGGGCAGCCCCAGCATTTT.

The chain has TRBV18 and TRBJ2-1; possibly TRBD2 for D (5 bases). The CDR3 runs to 17 residues. The germline V gene has CDR1 KGHSH and CDR2 LQKENI. Between the trimmed V and J ends, which lost 5 bases and 3 bases, there was a span of 20 bases. Here the CDR3 DNA reads TGTGCCAGCTCATTCACCCCCCTCACGGGAATCTACAATGAGCAGTTCTTC. Its protein is CASSFTPLTGIYNEQFF.

The chain carries TRBV29-1 and TRBJ2-5; D is unclear. Germline V gives CDR1 SQVTM, CDR2 ANQGSEA. This CDR3 is built from 11 residues. The CDR3 region is CSPRVGETQYF. DNA of the CDR3: TGCTCCCCCCGCGTCGGGGAGACCCAGTACTTC.

Only one count was recorded for this clone. This chain connects TRBV19 to TRBJ1-2; D is perhaps TRBD1 (6 bases). Trimming removed 9 bases at V and 4 bases at J, with 12 bases between. Looked up from germline, CDR1 is LNHDA and CDR2 is SQIVND (reference sequence). The CDR3 has 12 amino acids. The CDR3 loop is CASKQGIYGYTF. The CDR3 DNA reads as TGTGCCAGCAAGCAGGGGATCTATGGCTACACCTTC.

CDR3 residues: CASSEGIAGPRVQFF. In DNA form, the CDR3 reads TGTGCCAGCAGTGAAGGGATAGCGGGGCCTCGGGTGCAGTTCTTC. This chain connects TRBV6-1 to TRBJ2-1, with 8 bases identical to TRBD2. The CDR3 is made up of 15 amino acids. V lost 1 base and J lost 12; bases outside the gene matches: 11. CDR1 and CDR2 from the germline V gene are MNHNS and SASEGT.

DNA for the CDR3: TGCGCCAGCAGCCGAGGACAGGTGACAACTAATGAAAAACTGTTTTTT. Its translation: CASSRGQVTTNEKLFF. This chain connects TRBV5-1 to TRBJ1-4, with 7 bases aligning to TRBD1. In germline, CDR1 is SGHRS, CDR2 YFSETQ. The CDR3 runs 16 residues. J lost 0 bases, V lost 4 bases, and 6 bases had no gene match. Together with reference TRBV5-1 and TRBJ1-4, the CDR3 gives the full variable domain: KAGVTQTPRYLIKTRGQQVTLSCSPISGHRSVSWYQQTPGQGLQFLFEYFSETQRNKGNFPGRFSGRQFSNSRSEMNVSTLELGDSALYLCASSRGQVTTNEKLFFGSGTQLSVL.

The chain has TRBV6-5 and TRBJ2-5; D is perhaps TRBD2 (5 bases). Germline values: CDR1 MNHEY, CDR2 SVGAGI. This CDR3 spans 14 amino acids. The V end lost 7 bases, the J end lost 5 bases, and 17 bases lay between the germline ends. In nucleotides, the CDR3 is TGTGCCAGCATCGGCGGTGGACTCGGGGAGACCCAGTACTTC. Translating it yields CASIGGGLGETQYF.

V is TRBV4-2 and J is TRBJ1-6; 8 bases map to TRBD1. This CDR3 spans 16 amino acids. V lost 4 bases to trimming and J lost 8 bases; unmatched junction nucleotides: 10. Germline CDR1 and CDR2: LGHNA and YNFKEQ. The CDR3 loop is CASSPSSGQVYSPLHF. The DNA of the CDR3 is TGTGCCAGCAGCCCGAGCTCGGGACAGGTCTATTCACCCCTCCACTTT.

J is TRBJ1-1 and V is TRBV7-9; D is unclear. This CDR3 has 14 amino acids. Germline-derived CDR1 and CDR2 are SEHNR and FQNEAQ (reference sequence). Trimming cost V 5 bases and J 1 base, with 11 bases left between them. The CDR3 sequence: CASSVATANTEAFF. The CDR3 nucleotides are TGTGCCAGCAGCGTCGCGACCGCGAACACTGAAGCTTTCTTT.

This chain connects TRBV21-1 to TRBJ1-1. TRBV21-1 is a documented pseudogene. The CDR3 loop spans 16 amino acids. CDR3 coding DNA: TGTGCCAGCAGCAAAGTTGGGTTCAGCTTCAACACTGAAGCTTTCTTT. Translation: CASSKVGFSFNTEAFF.

This chain joins TRBV28 and TRBJ2-7; 8 bases match TRBD1. This CDR3 spans 14 amino acids. Germline CDR1 reads MDHEN; CDR2 reads SYDVKM. V lost 4 bases and J lost 5; bases outside the gene matches: 7. The DNA of the CDR3 is TGTGCCAGCAGTTCTCCGGGACAGGAGAACGAGCAGTACGTC. It yields the protein CASSSPGQENEQYV.

The table lists this clone with a count of one. The chain recombines TRBV20-1 with TRBJ2-3; a possible D gene is TRBD1 (6 bases). V lost 3 bases and J 1 base, leaving 11 bases between the germline ends. This CDR3 region has 14 residues. The V gene's germline CDR1 is DFQATT and CDR2 SNEGSKA (reference sequence). The CDR3 DNA sequence: TGCAGTGCTAGTCAGGACAGCCGCACAGATACGCAGTATTTT. This codes for CSASQDSRTDTQYF.

This clone was seen a single time. The chain employs TRBV2 and TRBJ2-7, with 7 bases lining up with TRBD1. Germline lookup yields CDR1 SNHLY and CDR2 FYNNEI. V lost 5 bases, J lost 3 bases, and 7 bases stayed unmatched. The CDR3 is 14 amino acids. CDR3 protein: CASSYTQGNYEQYF. CDR3 nucleotides: TGTGCCAGCAGTTATACACAGGGGAACTACGAGCAGTACTTC.

CDR3 bases: TGTGCCAGCAGCTTGGTGGGGGCCGGCGGCTTTAGGGGCTACACCTTC. This translates into CASSLVGAGGFRGYTF. This chain joins TRBV5-6 and TRBJ1-2; possible D gene TRBD1, 6 bases. Trimming stripped 0 bases from V and 8 bases from J, with 20 bases between. The length of the CDR3 is 16 residues. Germline V gives CDR1 SGHDT, CDR2 YYEEEE.

As to this clone: An end of the junction does not agree with germline; a read error may underlie this. The CDR3 region has the DNA TGTGCCAGCAGTTTACCGGGACTAGCCGACTTC. Translating gives CASSLPGLADF. The J gene is TRBJ2-5, the V gene TRBV28, with 9 bases lining up with TRBD2. This CDR3 comprises 11 residues. Per the germline V gene, CDR1 is MDHEN and CDR2 is SYDVKM.

The rearrangement uses TRBV28 and TRBJ2-7; 7 positions agree with TRBD2. The junction had 9 bases not matched to a gene; V was cut back by 4 bases and J by 3 bases. CDR3 size: 15 residues. CDR1 is MDHEN and CDR2 is SYDVKM in the germline V gene. The CDR3 spells CASSWRGSRGYEQYV. The CDR3 region has the DNA TGTGCCAGCAGTTGGCGGGGGAGCCGTGGCTACGAGCAGTACGTC.

CDR3 DNA: TGTGCCAGCTCACGGGGACAGAGAGAGACCCAGTACTTC. Translation: CASSRGQRETQYF. This chain uses TRBV18 with TRBJ2-5; the match to TRBD1 covers 7 bases. The CDR3 is 13 residues long. Germline trimming cut 4 bases from V and 4 bases from J; bases unmatched to any gene: 3. Germline CDR1 is KGHSH and CDR2 is LQKENI.

This clone was seen only once. CDR3 loop: CASGTGFYNEQFF. CDR3 bases: TGTGCCAGTGGGACAGGGTTCTACAATGAGCAGTTCTTC. The genes are TRBV6-5 and TRBJ2-1, with TRBD1 identical over 9 bases. Germline values: CDR1 MNHEY, CDR2 SVGAGI. The trim removed 9 bases at V and 3 bases at J, leaving 3 bases unmatched. This CDR3 has 13 amino acids.

This chain uses TRBV10-2 with TRBJ1-1, with TRBD1 matching 9 bases. Looked up from germline, CDR1 is WSHSY and CDR2 is SAAADI. Trimming cost V 6 bases and J 0 bases; bases outside gene matches: 8. This CDR3 is 16 amino acids long. CDR3: CASSRGQGSLNTEAFF. In DNA form, the CDR3 reads TGCGCCAGCAGCCGGGGACAGGGTAGCTTGAACACTGAAGCTTTCTTT.

This chain uses TRBV5-1 with TRBJ1-5, with 7 bases that match TRBD1. CDR3 size: 15 residues. J lost 6 bases, V lost 0 bases, and 6 bases had no gene match. Germline values: CDR1 SGHRS, CDR2 YFSETQ. The CDR3 spells CASSLEQGVAQPQHF. Written as DNA, the CDR3 is TGCGCCAGCAGCTTGGAGCAGGGGGTGGCTCAGCCCCAGCATTTT.